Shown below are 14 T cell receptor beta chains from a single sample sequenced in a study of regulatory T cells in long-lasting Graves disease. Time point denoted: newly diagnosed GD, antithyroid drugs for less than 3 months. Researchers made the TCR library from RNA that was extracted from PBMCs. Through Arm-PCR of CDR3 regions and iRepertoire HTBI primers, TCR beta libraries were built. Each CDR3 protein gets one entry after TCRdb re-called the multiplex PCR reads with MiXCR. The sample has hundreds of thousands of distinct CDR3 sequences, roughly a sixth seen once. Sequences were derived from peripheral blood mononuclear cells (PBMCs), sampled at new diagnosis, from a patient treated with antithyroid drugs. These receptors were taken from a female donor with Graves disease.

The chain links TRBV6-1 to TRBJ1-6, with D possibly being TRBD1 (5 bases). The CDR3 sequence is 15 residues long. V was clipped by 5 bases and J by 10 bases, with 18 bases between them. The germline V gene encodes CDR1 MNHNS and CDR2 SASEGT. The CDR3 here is CASSPARGQNSPLHF. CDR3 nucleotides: TGTGCCAGCAGTCCCGCCCGGGGCCAAAACTCACCCCTCCACTTT.

CDR3 nucleotide sequence: TGCAGTGCCTCTAGCGGGCCGAACAGAGTAACAGATACGCAGTATTTT. This encodes CSASSGPNRVTDTQYF. The J gene is TRBJ2-3, the V gene TRBV20-1; 8 positions agree with TRBD2. Germline lookup yields CDR1 DFQATT and CDR2 SNEGSKA (reference sequence). The CDR3 is made up of 16 amino acids. J gave up 3 bases and V 6 bases, and 14 bases lay outside the gene matches.

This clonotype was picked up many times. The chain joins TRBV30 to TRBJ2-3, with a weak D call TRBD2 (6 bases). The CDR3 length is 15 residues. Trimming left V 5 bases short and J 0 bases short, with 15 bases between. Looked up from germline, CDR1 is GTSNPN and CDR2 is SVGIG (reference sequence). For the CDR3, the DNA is TGTGCCTGGCGGGGCGGGGCATTCAGCACAGATACGCAGTATTTT. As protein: CAWRGGAFSTDTQYF.

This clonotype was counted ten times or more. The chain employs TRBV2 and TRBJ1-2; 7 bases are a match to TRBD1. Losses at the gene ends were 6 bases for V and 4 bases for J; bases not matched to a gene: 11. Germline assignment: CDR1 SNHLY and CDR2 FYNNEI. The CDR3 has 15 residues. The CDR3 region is CASSLRAGGSYGYTF. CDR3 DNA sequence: TGTGCCAGCAGCTTGAGGGCAGGGGGGAGCTATGGCTACACCTTC. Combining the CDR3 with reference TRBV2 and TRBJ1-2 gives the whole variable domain EPEVTQTPSHQVTQMGQEVILRCVPISNHLYFYWYRQILGQKVEFLVSFYNNEISEKSEIFDDQFSVERPDGSNFTLKIRSTKLEDSAMYFCASSLRAGGSYGYTFGSGTRLTVV.

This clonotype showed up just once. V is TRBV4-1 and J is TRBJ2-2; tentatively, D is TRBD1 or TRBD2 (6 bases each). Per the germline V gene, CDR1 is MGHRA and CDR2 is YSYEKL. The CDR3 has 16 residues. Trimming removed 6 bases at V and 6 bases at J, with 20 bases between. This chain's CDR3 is CASSQLRGEVAGELFF. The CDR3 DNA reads TGCGCCAGCAGTCAATTAAGGGGGGAGGTGGCCGGGGAGCTGTTTTTT.

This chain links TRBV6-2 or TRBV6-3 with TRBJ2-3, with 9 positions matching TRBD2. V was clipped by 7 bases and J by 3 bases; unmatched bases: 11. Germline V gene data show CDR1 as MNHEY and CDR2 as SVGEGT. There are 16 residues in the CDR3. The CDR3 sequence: CASNTGREGLTDTQYF. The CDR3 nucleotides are TGTGCCAGCAATACCGGGCGGGAGGGCCTTACAGATACGCAGTATTTT.

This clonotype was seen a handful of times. The CDR3 bases are TGCGCCAGCAGCTCGGAGCGGGAGGGCCCAGATACGCAGTATTTT. It translates to CASSSEREGPDTQYF. V and J are TRBV5-1 and TRBJ2-3; TRBD2 agrees at 10 bases. The CDR3 spans 15 residues. Germline V gene data show CDR1 as SGHRS and CDR2 as YFSETQ. V shed 3 bases and J 4 bases; nucleotides not matched to a gene: 5. The whole variable domain, filled in from reference TRBV5-1 and TRBJ2-3, reads KAGVTQTPRYLIKTRGQQVTLSCSPISGHRSVSWYQQTPGQGLQFLFEYFSETQRNKGNFPGRFSGRQFSNSRSEMNVSTLELGDSALYLCASSSEREGPDTQYFGPGTRLTVL.

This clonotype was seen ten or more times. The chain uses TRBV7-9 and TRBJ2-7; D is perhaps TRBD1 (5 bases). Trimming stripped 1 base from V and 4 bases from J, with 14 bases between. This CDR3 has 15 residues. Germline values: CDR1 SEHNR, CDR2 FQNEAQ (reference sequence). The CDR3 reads CASSLGLQGGYEQYF. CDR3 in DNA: TGTGCCAGCAGCTTAGGTCTCCAGGGTGGGTACGAGCAGTACTTC.

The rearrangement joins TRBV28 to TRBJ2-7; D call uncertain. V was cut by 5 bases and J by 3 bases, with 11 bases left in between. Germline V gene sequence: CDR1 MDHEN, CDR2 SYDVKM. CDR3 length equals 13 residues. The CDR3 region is CASSLYGRYEQYF. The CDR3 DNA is TGTGCCAGCAGTCTATACGGCCGCTACGAGCAGTACTTC.

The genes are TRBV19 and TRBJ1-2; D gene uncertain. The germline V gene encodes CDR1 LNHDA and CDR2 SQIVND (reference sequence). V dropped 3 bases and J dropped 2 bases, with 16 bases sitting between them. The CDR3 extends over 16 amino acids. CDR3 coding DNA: TGTGCCAGTAGTATCGGAACAGCCATCGGAAACTATGGCTACACCTTC. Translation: CASSIGTAIGNYGYTF.

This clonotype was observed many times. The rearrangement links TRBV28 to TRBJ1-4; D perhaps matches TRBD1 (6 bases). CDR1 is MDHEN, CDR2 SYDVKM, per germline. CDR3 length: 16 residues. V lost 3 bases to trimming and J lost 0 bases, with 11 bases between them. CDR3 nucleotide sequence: TGTGCCAGCAGTTTGGGGGCTCAGTCAACTAATGAAAAACTGTTTTTT. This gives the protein CASSLGAQSTNEKLFF.

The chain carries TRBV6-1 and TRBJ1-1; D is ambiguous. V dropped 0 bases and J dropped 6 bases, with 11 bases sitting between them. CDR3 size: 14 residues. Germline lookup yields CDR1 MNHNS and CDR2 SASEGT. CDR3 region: CASSEALRGSEAFF. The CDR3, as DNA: TGTGCCAGCAGTGAAGCGCTTCGAGGGTCTGAAGCTTTCTTT.

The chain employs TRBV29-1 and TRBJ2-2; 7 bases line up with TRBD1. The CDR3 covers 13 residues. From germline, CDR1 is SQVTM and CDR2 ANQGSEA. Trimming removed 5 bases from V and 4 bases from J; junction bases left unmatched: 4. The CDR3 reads CSVRGGTTGELFF. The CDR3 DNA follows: TGCAGCGTTCGAGGGGGCACCACCGGGGAGCTGTTTTTT.

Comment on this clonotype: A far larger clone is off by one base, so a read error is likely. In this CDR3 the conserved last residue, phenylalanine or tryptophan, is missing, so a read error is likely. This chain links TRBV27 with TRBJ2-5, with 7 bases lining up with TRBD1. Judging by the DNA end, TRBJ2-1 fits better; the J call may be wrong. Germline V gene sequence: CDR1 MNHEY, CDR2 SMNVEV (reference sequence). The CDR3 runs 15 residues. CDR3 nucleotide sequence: TGTGCCAGCAGTCTAACCGGGACAGCGAACAATGAGCAGTTCCTC. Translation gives CASSLTGTANNEQFL.